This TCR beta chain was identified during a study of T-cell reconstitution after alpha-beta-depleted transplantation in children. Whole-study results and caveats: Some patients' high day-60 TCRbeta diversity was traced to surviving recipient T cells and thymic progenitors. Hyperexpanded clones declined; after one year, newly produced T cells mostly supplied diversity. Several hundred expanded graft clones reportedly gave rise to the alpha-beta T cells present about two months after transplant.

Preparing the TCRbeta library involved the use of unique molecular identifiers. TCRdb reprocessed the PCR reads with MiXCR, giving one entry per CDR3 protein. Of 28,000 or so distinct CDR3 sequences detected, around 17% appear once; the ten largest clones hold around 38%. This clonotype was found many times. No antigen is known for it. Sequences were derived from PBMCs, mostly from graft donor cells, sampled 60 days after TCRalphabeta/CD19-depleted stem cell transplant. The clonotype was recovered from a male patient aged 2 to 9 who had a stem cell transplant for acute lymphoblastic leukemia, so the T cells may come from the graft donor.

The CDR3 is CSGTTGPNTEAFF. The CDR3 nucleotides are TGCAGCGGTACTACAGGGCCGAACACTGAAGCTTTCTTT. V gene TRBV29-1 combines with J gene TRBJ1-1; tentative D call: TRBD1 (6 bases). The CDR3 runs 13 residues. Deletions cut 7 bases from V and 1 base from J, with 13 bases between. Germline V CDR1 and CDR2: SQVTM, ANQGSEA.